These 23 T cell receptor beta chains originate from one sample sequenced in a study of blood T cell repertoires in COVID-19. Using immunoSEQ multiplex PCR, the repertoire was profiled, and TCRdb retains in-frame clones only, with some absent. The table records 100,000 to 150,000 clones, approximately 68% of them present only once. The specimen sequenced was peripheral blood. The source of these receptors is a woman in her 70s with acute or convalescent COVID-19.

This clone showed up just a few times. This chain connects TRBV7-2 to TRBJ1-6, with 10 bases identical to TRBD1. The ends lost 1 base at V and 10 bases at J; junction bases unmatched: 16. Per the germline V gene, CDR1 is SGHTA and CDR2 is FQGNSA. CDR3 length: 19 residues. DNA for the CDR3: TGTGCCAGCAGCTTAGACCGGGACAGGGGCGTCCTTAGGGGGTCACCCCTCCACTTT. This translates into CASSLDRDRGVLRGSPLHF.

J is TRBJ1-1 and V is TRBV10-2, with 11 bases identical to TRBD1. V lost 7 bases to trimming and J lost 5 bases; unmatched junction nucleotides: 6. The CDR3 covers 14 residues. Looked up from germline, CDR1 is WSHSY and CDR2 is SAAADI. CDR3 bases: TGCGCCAGCAAGGGGGACAGGGGGGGAACTGAAGCTTTCTTT. Its protein is CASKGDRGGTEAFF.

This chain links TRBV19 with TRBJ2-5; TRBD2 might be the D (6 bases). The ends were cut back, 3 bases at V and 4 bases at J, with 21 bases in the middle. In germline, CDR1 is LNHDA, CDR2 SQIVND (reference sequence). The CDR3 spans 17 residues. CDR3 in amino acids: CASSIRPQTSRGETQYF. Here the CDR3 DNA reads TGTGCCAGTAGTATTCGCCCTCAGACTAGTCGAGGAGAGACCCAGTACTTC.

The chain combines TRBV5-1 with TRBJ1-6, with TRBD1 matching over 7 bases. The CDR3 has 14 residues. V lost 4 bases and J lost 7; bases outside the gene matches: 5. Germline assignment: CDR1 SGHRS and CDR2 YFSETQ. CDR3 bases: TGCGCCAGCAGCGAAGTAGGGGGCAATTCACCCCTCCACTTT. It specifies CASSEVGGNSPLHF.

The J gene is TRBJ1-2, the V gene TRBV7-2, with D unresolved. CDR3 length: 14 residues. CDR1 is SGHTA and CDR2 is FQGNSA in the germline V gene. V lost 1 base to trimming and J lost 3 bases, with 9 bases between them. In DNA form, the CDR3 reads TGTGCCAGCAGCTTAGACGGTTCCGACTATGGCTACACCTTC. Protein: CASSLDGSDYGYTF.

Worth noting for this clone: Mismatch with germline at one junction end may stem from a read error. The V gene is TRBV7-6, the J gene TRBJ2-3, with 7 bases that match TRBD2. CDR1 is SGHVS, CDR2 FNYEAQ, per germline. The CDR3 spans 16 residues. CDR3 coding DNA: TGTGCCAGCAGCCTAGCCGGGGGGAGGGCCGGGGATACGCAGTATTTT. Protein product: CASSLAGGRAGDTQYF. The entire variable domain, with the rest obtained from reference TRBV7-6 and TRBJ2-3, is as follows: GAGVSQSPRYKVTKRGQDVALRCDPISGHVSLYWYRQALGQGPEFLTYFNYEAQQDKSGLPNDRFSAERPEGSISTLTIQRTEQRDSAMYRCASSLAGGRAGDTQYFGPGTRLTVL.

Concerning this clone: The junction and the germline gene differ at one end; a read error may be behind it. This chain connects TRBV2 to TRBJ1-1; D gene ambiguous. This CDR3 region has 13 residues. The germline V gene has CDR1 SNHLY and CDR2 FYNNEI. This CDR3 is CASGEELNTEAFF. Written as DNA, the CDR3 is TGTGCCAGCGGTGAAGAGCTGAACACTGAAGCTTTCTTT. Combining the CDR3 with reference TRBV2 and TRBJ1-1 gives the whole variable domain EPEVTQTPSHQVTQMGQEVILRCVPISNHLYFYWYRQILGQKVEFLVSFYNNEISEKSEIFDDQFSVERPDGSNFTLKIRSTKLEDSAMYFCASGEELNTEAFFGQGTRLTVV.

This chain joins TRBV7-8 and TRBJ2-5; TRBD2 is a possible D gene (6 bases). This CDR3 is built from 16 residues. Trimming pared 5 bases from V and 1 base from J, leaving 17 bases between. The V gene's germline CDR1 is SGHVS and CDR2 FQNEAQ. In DNA, the CDR3 is TGTGCCAGCAGCCCCAACGGGGGTAGCCTCCAAGAGACCCAGTACTTC. This codes for CASSPNGGSLQETQYF.

This clone was picked up a small number of times. J is TRBJ2-2 and V is TRBV27; 10 nucleotides agree with TRBD2. The CDR3 is made up of 17 amino acids. V gave up 3 bases and J gave up 5 bases; unmatched junction bases: 9. Germline CDR1 MNHEY, CDR2 SMNVEV (reference sequence). The CDR3 DNA sequence: TGTGCCAGCAGTTTTTTTGGGCTAGCGGGAGAAACCGGGGAGCTGTTTTTT. Amino acids: CASSFFGLAGETGELFF.

V gene TRBV6-5 combines with J gene TRBJ1-4; TRBD1 agrees at 8 bases. Germline loops: CDR1 MNHEY, CDR2 SVGAGI. The CDR3 consists of 14 residues. V lost 6 bases and J lost 8; bases outside the gene matches: 8. CDR3 sequence reads: CASRPGGQGEKLFF. The CDR3 bases are TGTGCCAGCAGGCCAGGGGGCCAGGGCGAAAAACTGTTTTTT.

The chain combines TRBV7-2 with TRBJ2-3; D uncertain. V lost 3 bases, J lost 0 bases, and 7 bases lay in between. The CDR3 has 14 residues. Germline loops: CDR1 SGHTA, CDR2 FQGNSA. The CDR3 loop is CASSFGFSTDTQYF. CDR3 DNA sequence: TGTGCCAGCAGCTTCGGGTTCAGCACAGATACGCAGTATTTT.

The chain carries TRBV14 and TRBJ2-2; D is unclear. CDR1 is SGHDN, CDR2 FVKESK, per germline. The CDR3 runs to 14 residues. V was clipped by 5 bases and J by 1 base, with 8 bases between them. The CDR3 is CASSYFMNTGELFF. The CDR3 DNA sequence: TGTGCCAGCAGCTACTTCATGAACACCGGGGAGCTGTTTTTT. The full variable domain, completed using reference TRBV14 and TRBJ2-2, is EAGVTQFPSHSVIEKGQTVTLRCDPISGHDNLYWYRRVMGKEIKFLLHFVKESKQDESGMPNNRFLAERTGGTYSTLKVQPAELEDSGVYFCASSYFMNTGELFFGEGSRLTVL.

The chain couples TRBV6-6 to TRBJ1-5; TRBD1 matches at 7 bases. The V gene's germline CDR1 is MNHNY and CDR2 SVGAGI (reference sequence). This CDR3 comprises 15 residues. V was clipped by 4 bases and J by 7 bases; unmatched bases: 10. The CDR3 loop reads CASSFSEGAKQPQHF. The CDR3 bases are TGTGCCAGCAGTTTCTCTGAGGGGGCCAAGCAGCCCCAGCATTTT.

This clone was detected only a few times. J is TRBJ2-5 and V is TRBV18; 8 bases match TRBD1. Germline CDR1 is KGHSH and CDR2 is LQKENI. After removal of 6 bases from V and 5 bases from J, the junction contained 5 bases not matched to a gene. This CDR3 region has 13 residues. CDR3 amino acids: CASSDRDGETQYF. The DNA for the CDR3 is TGTGCCAGCTCGGACAGGGACGGGGAGACCCAGTACTTC.

A few counts support this clone. This chain joins TRBV7-3 and TRBJ1-2; perhaps TRBD1 as D (6 bases). The germline gives CDR1 SGHTA, CDR2 FQGTGA. V lost 4 bases and J lost 4, with 10 bases in between. The CDR3 runs 13 residues. The CDR3 DNA reads TGTGCCAGCAGCTCAGAGGACAGCTATGGCTACACCTTC. Translating gives CASSSEDSYGYTF.

J is TRBJ1-1 and V is TRBV12-3 or TRBV12-4; 7 nucleotides align to TRBD1. J was trimmed by 7 bases and V by 6 bases; bases with no gene match: 8. The CDR3 runs 13 residues. CDR3 in amino acids: CASSLTGTIEAFF. CDR3 sequence (DNA): TGTGCCAGCAGCTTGACAGGGACGATTGAAGCTTTCTTT.

This clone was found a few times. This rearrangement joins TRBV9 to TRBJ2-2, with 7 bases identical to TRBD2. The germline gives CDR1 SGDLS, CDR2 YYNGEE. V lost 1 base and J lost 6; bases outside the gene matches: 9. The CDR3 has 16 residues. The CDR3 reads CASSVRREPIPGELFF. CDR3 bases: TGTGCCAGCAGCGTACGGCGGGAGCCGATACCCGGGGAGCTGTTTTTT.

This sequence joins TRBV18 and TRBJ1-6; 8 bases are shared with TRBD1. The germline V gene has CDR1 KGHSH and CDR2 LQKENI. Trimming cost V 6 bases and J 6 bases; bases outside gene matches: 4. The CDR3 loop spans 14 amino acids. CDR3 DNA: TGTGCCAGCTCCTTAGACAGGGGTAATTCACCCCTCCACTTT. This gives the protein CASSLDRGNSPLHF. The whole variable domain, filled in from reference TRBV18 and TRBJ1-6, reads NAGVMQNPRHLVRRRGQEARLRCSPMKGHSHVYWYRQLPEEGLKFMVYLQKENIIDESGMPKERFSAEFPKEGPSILRIQQVVRGDSAAYFCASSLDRGNSPLHFGNGTRLTVT.

The V call is TRBV6-5, the J call TRBJ1-1; 10 bases are a match to TRBD1. Per germline, CDR1 MNHEY and CDR2 SVGAGI. The CDR3 totals 14 residues. V was pared by 7 bases and J by 7 bases, with 9 bases of the junction left unmatched. CDR3 coding DNA: TGTGCCAGCAAATTATTTAGGGACAGGGGTGAAGCTTTCTTT. Translation gives CASKLFRDRGEAFF.

J is TRBJ1-6 and V is TRBV6-5; tentatively, D is TRBD1 (6 bases). Germline assignment: CDR1 MNHEY and CDR2 SVGAGI. With 5 bases removed from V and 8 bases from J, the gap between germline ends came to 16 bases. CDR3 length equals 15 residues. In nucleotides, the CDR3 is TGTGCCAGCAGTCCCCTCGACAGGAAGGATTCACCCCTCCACTTT. Its translation is CASSPLDRKDSPLHF.

This clone was seen only once. The V and J genes are TRBV2 and TRBJ2-6; D is unresolved. V shed 1 base and J shed 1 base, with 8 bases lying between them. Germline V CDR1 and CDR2: SNHLY, FYNNEI. The CDR3 runs 16 residues. The DNA of the CDR3 is TGTGCCAGCAGTGAAGGGATGAGGTCTGGGGCCAACGTCCTGACTTTC. Its translation is CASSEGMRSGANVLTF.

This clone came up a few times. CDR3 in DNA: TGTGCCTGGAGTCTACCACGTTACGAGCAGTACTTC. It translates to CAWSLPRYEQYF. The rearrangement uses TRBV30 and TRBJ2-7, with D unresolved. From germline, CDR1 is GTSNPN and CDR2 SVGIG (reference sequence). Trimming stripped 2 bases from V and 4 bases from J, with 9 bases between. CDR3 size: 12 residues.

This chain connects TRBV5-1 to TRBJ2-3, with a weak D call TRBD1 (5 bases). V lost 5 bases and J 1 base, leaving 29 bases between the germline ends. CDR3 length: 20 residues. Germline CDR1 and CDR2: SGHRS and YFSETQ. The CDR3: CASRSKIGSGSLMGTDTQYF. The CDR3 nucleotides are TGCGCCAGCAGGTCTAAAATCGGGTCAGGGTCCCTAATGGGCACAGATACGCAGTATTTT. The full variable domain, its missing parts supplied by reference TRBV5-1 and TRBJ2-3, is KAGVTQTPRYLIKTRGQQVTLSCSPISGHRSVSWYQQTPGQGLQFLFEYFSETQRNKGNFPGRFSGRQFSNSRSEMNVSTLELGDSALYLCASRSKIGSGSLMGTDTQYFGPGTRLTVL.